This entry lists 32 T cell receptor beta chains sequenced from one sample in a study of blood T cell repertoires in COVID-19. Using immunoSEQ multiplex PCR, the repertoire was profiled, and TCRdb retains in-frame clones only, with some absent. The table records almost 250,000 clones, around nine tenths of them present only once. The sample taken for sequencing was peripheral blood. These receptors were collected from a woman aged 60-75 years who had recovered from COVID-19.

This clone was observed many times. The chain joins TRBV6-5 to TRBJ2-3; no definite D call. V was trimmed by 7 bases and J by 0 bases, leaving 14 bases between them. CDR1 is MNHEY, CDR2 SVGAGI, per germline. The length of the CDR3 is 15 residues. The CDR3 sequence is CASTSQPYSTDTQYF. CDR3 sequence (DNA): TGTGCCAGCACCTCGCAACCCTACAGCACAGATACGCAGTATTTT.

The CDR3 region is CASSSGDEQYF. CDR3 nucleotide sequence: TGTGCCAGCAGCTCCGGGGACGAGCAGTACTTC. The chain couples TRBV7-2 to TRBJ2-7; perhaps TRBD2 as D (5 bases). V lost 4 bases to trimming and J lost 5 bases, with 6 bases between them. Per germline, CDR1 SGHTA and CDR2 FQGNSA. This CDR3 has 11 amino acids.

The chain has TRBV5-1 and TRBJ2-7, with 8 positions matching TRBD1. Germline lookup yields CDR1 SGHRS and CDR2 YFSETQ. V lost 4 bases, J lost 3 bases, and 6 bases stayed unmatched. There are 14 residues in the CDR3. The CDR3 DNA reads as TGCGCCAGCAGCCCCGGACAGGGATTCTACGAGCAGTACTTC. Protein product: CASSPGQGFYEQYF.

As regards this clone: A read error is likely, as this CDR3 ends without the conserved phenylalanine or tryptophan. The DNA is omitted, as the CDR3 cannot be located on it reliably, and the CDR3 follows TCRdb's listing. The chain recombines TRBV2 with TRBJ1-1; the tabulated D call, TRBD1, remains unverified against the DNA. The CDR3 is 13 residues long, counting both termini. Per the germline V gene, CDR1 is SNHLY and CDR2 is FYNNEI. This CDR3 is CASSEGVWDRAEI.

The chain has TRBV6-6 and TRBJ1-3, with TRBD1 matching over 12 bases. Germline CDR1 reads MNHNY; CDR2 reads SVGAGI (reference sequence). The trim removed 5 bases at V and 4 bases at J, leaving 18 bases unmatched. The CDR3 is 20 amino acids. CDR3 sequence (DNA): TGTGCCAGCAGTCCTTCTAATTCTATGGGACAGGGGGCGGCCGGAAACACCATATATTTT. It encodes CASSPSNSMGQGAAGNTIYF.

Only one count was recorded for this clone. V gene TRBV7-2 combines with J gene TRBJ2-5; 7 bases line up with TRBD2. With 1 base clipped from V and 0 bases from J, the junction kept 8 bases outside the gene matches. The CDR3 has 17 residues. CDR1 and CDR2 from the germline V gene are SGHTA and FQGNSA. This CDR3 is CASSLEGLNYYQETQYF. CDR3 coding DNA: TGTGCCAGCAGCTTAGAGGGACTAAATTATTACCAAGAGACCCAGTACTTC.

The rearrangement links TRBV5-1 to TRBJ1-1; D unresolved. CDR3 length: 11 residues. The germline CDR1 and CDR2 sequences are SGHRS and YFSETQ. Trimming removed 3 bases at V and 10 bases at J, with 10 bases between. In DNA, the CDR3 is TGCGCCAGCAGCTCCCCAGGTGGAGCTTTCTTT. Residues: CASSSPGGAFF.

The chain recombines TRBV5-1 with TRBJ2-3; a possible D gene is TRBD1 (6 bases). Germline loops: CDR1 SGHRS, CDR2 YFSETQ. The CDR3 has 14 amino acids. V was shortened by 7 bases and J by 5 bases, with 17 bases between the two germline ends. The CDR3 region is CASARRDNQDTQYF. The CDR3 DNA is TGCGCCAGCGCCAGAAGGGACAATCAAGATACGCAGTATTTT.

The rearrangement uses TRBV28 and TRBJ2-1, with TRBD2 matching 12 bases. In germline, CDR1 is MDHEN, CDR2 SYDVKM. CDR3 length: 16 amino acids. The ends lost 6 bases at V and 7 bases at J; junction bases unmatched: 10. The CDR3 nucleotides read TGTGCCAGCAGGCGGCAGACTAGCGGGGGTTGGAATGAGCAGTTCTTC. It codes for CASRRQTSGGWNEQFF.

The genes are TRBV2 and TRBJ2-7; tentative D call: TRBD1 (5 bases). This CDR3 comprises 14 residues. Trimming pared 7 bases from V and 9 bases from J, leaving 22 bases between. Germline V lookup: CDR1 SNHLY, CDR2 FYNNEI. The CDR3 DNA reads TGTGCCAGCACTAGATCTGGACGATCTCAGGGGCAGTACTTC. It yields the protein CASTRSGRSQGQYF.

The sample holds a few counts of this clone. The chain combines TRBV6-5 with TRBJ1-3; TRBD1 might be the D (6 bases). The CDR3 is 15 residues long. Germline CDR1 and CDR2: MNHEY and SVGAGI. V lost 0 bases and J lost 2, with 8 bases in between. CDR3 loop: CASSYSAGAGNTIYF. The DNA for the CDR3 is TGTGCCAGCAGTTACTCAGCAGGGGCTGGAAACACCATATATTTT.

The rearrangement links TRBV3-1 (or the pseudogene TRBV3-2) to TRBJ1-2; D is undetermined. Germline CDR1 LGHDT, CDR2 YNNKEL (reference sequence). The V and J ends lost 1 base and 1 base respectively, with 10 bases between them. The length of the CDR3 is 15 residues. CDR3 sequence reads: CASSQVNTLNYGYTF. The CDR3 DNA sequence: TGTGCCAGCAGCCAAGTTAACACCCTTAACTATGGCTACACCTTC.

The chain recombines TRBV3-1 (or the pseudogene TRBV3-2) with TRBJ1-6; no firm D call. V was cut by 4 bases and J by 8 bases, with 9 bases left in between. The germline gives CDR1 LGHDT, CDR2 YNNKEL (reference sequence). The CDR3 runs to 13 residues. Here the CDR3 DNA reads TGTGCCAGCAGCCGGGCCCTGTATTCACCCCTCCACTTT. Translated, it gives CASSRALYSPLHF.

V is TRBV4-1 and J is TRBJ1-1; a weak D match, TRBD1 (6 bases). With 6 bases removed from V and 8 bases from J, the gap between germline ends came to 10 bases. This CDR3 is 11 amino acids long. Germline V gene lookup returns CDR1 MGHRA and CDR2 YSYEKL. CDR3 sequence (DNA): TGCGCCAGCAGTCTAGGGGGAGAAGCTTTCTTT. Translating it yields CASSLGGEAFF.

V usage is TRBV2 and J usage is TRBJ1-5, with 8 bases that match TRBD1. Trimming took 3 bases from V and 4 from J; bases not matched to a gene: 5. In germline, CDR1 is SNHLY, CDR2 FYNNEI. The CDR3 is 15 residues long. The CDR3 spells CASSDRTGTNQPQHF. For the CDR3, the DNA is TGTGCCAGCAGTGACCGGACAGGGACAAATCAGCCCCAGCATTTT.

The chain recombines TRBV3-1 (or the pseudogene TRBV3-2) with TRBJ2-1; possibly TRBD1 for D (5 bases). V was shortened by 2 bases and J by 4 bases, with 6 bases between the two germline ends. CDR1 and CDR2 (germline): LGHDT, YNNKEL (reference sequence). The CDR3 is 13 amino acids. Written as DNA, the CDR3 is TGTGCCAGCAGCCAACGACAGTACAATGAGCAGTTCTTC. Translation: CASSQRQYNEQFF.

The chain carries TRBV6-5 and TRBJ2-7, with 7 positions matching TRBD1. Germline V gene sequence: CDR1 MNHEY, CDR2 SVGAGI. V lost 5 bases and J lost 8; bases outside the gene matches: 15. This CDR3 has 15 amino acids. CDR3: CASSPARGQTSKQYF. CDR3 nucleotide sequence: TGTGCCAGCAGTCCCGCACGGGGACAGACTTCGAAGCAGTACTTC.

This clone has a count of ten or more. The chain is built from TRBV19 and TRBJ2-7; weak D call: TRBD1 (6 bases). CDR1 and CDR2 (germline): LNHDA, SQIVND (reference sequence). The CDR3 totals 15 residues. Trimming stripped 5 bases from V and 0 bases from J, with 14 bases between. The CDR3 nucleotides read TGTGCCAGTAGTCCCGACAGGACCAGCTCCTACGAGCAGTACTTC. Its protein is CASSPDRTSSYEQYF.

The chain joins TRBV7-9 to TRBJ2-3; the D gene is possibly TRBD2 (6 bases). The V end was cut by 2 bases, the J end by 5 bases, with 11 bases between. Germline CDR1 reads SEHNR; CDR2 reads FQNEAQ (reference sequence). The CDR3 spans 14 residues. The CDR3 loop is CASSLLVGGDTQYF. DNA for the CDR3: TGTGCCAGCAGCTTATTAGTGGGGGGAGATACGCAGTATTTT.

With respect to this clone: Other DNA sequences from this sample encode an identical CDR3 as well. V gene TRBV5-1 combines with J gene TRBJ1-5; D is perhaps TRBD1 (5 bases). The CDR3 extends over 15 amino acids. The V end lost 5 bases, the J end lost 6 bases, and 18 bases lay between the germline ends. The germline gives CDR1 SGHRS, CDR2 YFSETQ. The CDR3 DNA sequence: TGCGCCAGCAGTGTGGGAGACGGGGGAGGTCAGCCCCAGCATTTT. Translated, it gives CASSVGDGGGQPQHF.

The chain is built from TRBV9 and TRBJ2-2; D may be TRBD2 (6 bases). The CDR3 sequence is 17 residues long. CDR1 is SGDLS and CDR2 is YYNGEE in the germline V gene. Between the trimmed V and J ends, which lost 2 bases and 5 bases, there was a span of 19 bases. The CDR3 sequence is CASSVGATHGGTGELFF. The CDR3 DNA reads as TGTGCCAGCAGCGTGGGAGCTACCCACGGGGGTACCGGGGAGCTGTTTTTT.

This clone has a handful of counts. This chain joins TRBV6-2 or TRBV6-3 and TRBJ1-2, with D possibly TRBD1 on 6 matching bases. Germline V CDR1 and CDR2: MNHEY, SVGEGT. The CDR3 length is 13 residues. V was clipped by 2 bases and J by 5 bases, with 9 bases between them. CDR3 protein: CASSYRTDYGYTF. Here the CDR3 DNA reads TGTGCCAGCAGTTACAGGACAGATTATGGCTACACCTTC.

The chain carries TRBV27 and TRBJ1-2; 10 bases match TRBD1. The V gene end was trimmed by 3 bases and the J gene end by 3 bases; junction bases not matched to a gene: 4. The CDR3 totals 15 residues. Germline loops: CDR1 MNHEY, CDR2 SMNVEV (reference sequence). CDR3 nucleotide sequence: TGTGCCAGCAGTTTCACCGGGACAGGGGACTATGGCTACACCTTC. It yields the protein CASSFTGTGDYGYTF.

The V gene is TRBV27, the J gene TRBJ2-1; D might be TRBD2 (6 bases). Trimming stripped 3 bases from V and 6 bases from J, with 15 bases between. CDR1 and CDR2 (germline): MNHEY, SMNVEV (reference sequence). The CDR3 spans 15 residues. In nucleotides, the CDR3 is TGTGCCAGCAGTTTCCGACTAGGTGTAAGCAATGAGCAGTTCTTC. Its protein product is CASSFRLGVSNEQFF.

This sequence joins TRBV4-1 and TRBJ1-5; D possibly corresponds to TRBD1 (5 bases). V was cut by 2 bases and J by 11 bases, with 22 bases left in between. Germline V CDR1 and CDR2: MGHRA, YSYEKL. The CDR3 extends over 16 amino acids. CDR3 nucleotide sequence: TGCGCCAGCAGCCAACCCGGGGGGAGGGCCCGTGAGGCCCAGCATTTT. Encoded protein: CASSQPGGRAREAQHF.

The rearrangement joins TRBV5-4 to TRBJ2-1; the match to TRBD1 covers 12 bases. The CDR3 extends over 15 amino acids. Germline V gene data show CDR1 as SGHNT and CDR2 as YYREEE (reference sequence). Trimming took 4 bases from V and 8 from J; bases not matched to a gene: 7. CDR3 protein: CASSPGTGGVDEQFF. In nucleotides, the CDR3 is TGTGCCAGCAGCCCCGGGACAGGGGGCGTCGATGAGCAGTTCTTC.

This chain connects TRBV6-5 to TRBJ2-2; 10 nucleotides agree with TRBD1. Losses at the gene ends were 8 bases for V and 4 bases for J; bases not matched to a gene: 4. The CDR3 loop spans 14 amino acids. CDR1 and CDR2 (germline): MNHEY, SVGAGI. This chain's CDR3 is CASGDRGGTGELFF. The CDR3 nucleotides are TGTGCCAGCGGGGACAGGGGAGGCACCGGGGAGCTGTTTTTT.

The V call is TRBV7-9, the J call TRBJ1-3; 7 bases align to TRBD1. Unmatched junction bases numbered 20, after V lost 5 bases and J lost 4 bases. Germline V CDR1 and CDR2: SEHNR, FQNEAQ (reference sequence). The CDR3 sequence is 19 residues long. The CDR3 here is CASSLRGGGLSSLGNTIYF. CDR3 nucleotides: TGTGCCAGCAGCCTAAGAGGAGGGGGCCTCTCTTCTCTCGGAAACACCATATATTTT.

The J gene is TRBJ2-5, the V gene TRBV5-5; 8 bases fit TRBD2. The CDR3 covers 17 residues. Germline assignment: CDR1 SGHKS and CDR2 YYEKEE (reference sequence). The V segment lost 0 bases and the J segment 5 bases; nucleotides outside the gene matches: 12. CDR3 sequence (DNA): TGTGCCAGCAGCTTGGGCGTATACGGACTAGCAGCTGAGACCCAGTACTTC. Its translation is CASSLGVYGLAAETQYF.

CDR3 loop: CSVGGTPYEQYF. In DNA, the CDR3 is TGCAGCGTTGGTGGGACACCATACGAGCAGTACTTC. This sequence joins TRBV29-1 and TRBJ2-7; D is perhaps TRBD1 (6 bases). V was cut by 4 bases and J by 4 bases, with 11 bases left in between. There are 12 residues in the CDR3. Germline CDR1 and CDR2: SQVTM and ANQGSEA.

This chain connects TRBV3-1 (or the pseudogene TRBV3-2) to TRBJ2-7; TRBD2 matches 8 bases. Per the germline V gene, CDR1 is LGHDT and CDR2 is YNNKEL (reference sequence). After removal of 3 bases from V and 4 bases from J, the junction contained 11 bases not matched to a gene. The CDR3 is made up of 16 amino acids. This CDR3 is CASSQGRVAGFYEQYF. The CDR3 nucleotides are TGTGCCAGCAGCCAGGGCCGGGTAGCGGGGTTTTACGAGCAGTACTTC.

The chain links TRBV5-4 to TRBJ2-5, with 7 bases lining up with TRBD1. The CDR3 contains 15 residues. V lost 0 bases to trimming and J lost 3 bases; unmatched junction nucleotides: 5. Germline CDR1 is SGHNT and CDR2 is YYREEE (reference sequence). For the CDR3, the DNA is TGTGCCAGCAGCTTGGCGGGACAGCGAGAAGAGACCCAGTACTTC. Its protein is CASSLAGQREETQYF.